The entry below describes one TCR beta chain. The record originates from a study of blood T cell repertoires in COVID-19. Overall study: Whether acute or convalescent, the COVID-19 samples came from the United States, Italy and Spain. T cells, B-cell-depleted T cells, or PBMCs provided the cDNA or gDNA that served as material.

This CDR3 is 12 amino acids long. The V and J ends lost 5 bases and 3 bases respectively, with 5 bases between them. As processed by the authors: The authors estimated nucleated cell counts from reference gene primer amplification. Sequencing was performed with immunoSEQ multiplex PCR; in TCRdb, only in-frame clones are kept and a portion is missing. From that table come the V and J calls and clone size; the DNA was used to work out D and trimming. The sample has over 200,000 clones, 80% to 90% seen once; the top ten hold 15% to 20%. Source material: peripheral blood. This chain connects TRBV12-3 or TRBV12-4 to TRBJ1-3; no definite D call. The receptor was isolated from a woman older than 75 with active or convalescent COVID-19. The CDR3 DNA reads TGTGCCAGCAGTCCAGGTGGAAACACCATATATTTT. This translates into CASSPGGNTIYF.